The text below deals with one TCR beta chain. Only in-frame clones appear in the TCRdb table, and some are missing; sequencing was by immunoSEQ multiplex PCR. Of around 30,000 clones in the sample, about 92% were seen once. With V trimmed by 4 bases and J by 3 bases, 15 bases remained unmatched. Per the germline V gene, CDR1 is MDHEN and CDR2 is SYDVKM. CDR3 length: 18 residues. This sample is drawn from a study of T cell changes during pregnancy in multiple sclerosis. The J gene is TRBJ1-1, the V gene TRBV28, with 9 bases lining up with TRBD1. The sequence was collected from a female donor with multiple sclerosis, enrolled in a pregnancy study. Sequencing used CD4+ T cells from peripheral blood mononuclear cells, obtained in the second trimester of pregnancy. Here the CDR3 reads CASSSYHPSQGADTEAFF. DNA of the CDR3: TGTGCCAGCAGTTCCTACCACCCCTCACAGGGGGCGGACACTGAAGCTTTCTTT.